These T cell receptor beta chains were read from a single sample in a study of T cell responses to AZD1222 COVID-19 vaccine. Assay: immunoSEQ multiplex PCR; the TCRdb copy retains only in-frame clones and omits some. The table has 150,000 to 200,000 clones, under 95% seen once. The material sequenced was peripheral blood, taken 28 days after the second AZD1222 dose. These receptors came from an adult who received the AZD1222 COVID-19 vaccine. Both conserved end residues are part of each CDR3. D genes are given only for firm matches. Only some rows state a clone size, as once, few, many or a class for expanded clones.

clone size,D gene,J gene,V gene,CDR3 DNA,CDR3 protein
NA,NA,TRBJ1-5,TRBV30,TGTGCCTGGATAGCGGACAGATATAGCAATCAGCCCCAGCATTTT,CAWIADRYSNQPQHF
NA,TRBD2,TRBJ2-1,TRBV3-1/TRBV3-2,TGTGCCAGCAGCCCCCGAGCCCGGACTAGCGGGCCTAACAATGAGCAGTTCTTC,CASSPRARTSGPNNEQFF
once,TRBD2,TRBJ2-3,TRBV4-1,TGCGCCAGCAGCCATGGGGGACTAGCGGGGAACACAGATACGCAGTATTTT,CASSHGGLAGNTDTQYF
NA,NA,TRBJ1-2,TRBV28,TGTGCCAGCAGCCTGGCCCCCGGGGCTATCACCTTC,CASSLAPGAITF
NA,TRBD2,TRBJ2-7,TRBV19,TGTGCCAGCGCGGCGGGGGTTCTAGGCTACGAGCAGTACTTC,CASAAGVLGYEQYF
NA,NA,TRBJ1-1,TRBV6-5,TGTGCCAGCACCGGACAGACAAAGAACACTGAAGCTTTCTTT,CASTGQTKNTEAFF
NA,NA,TRBJ1-6,TRBV3-1/TRBV3-2,TGTGCCAGCAGCCGCAGGGCGGGGAGCTCCTATAATTCACCCCTCCACTTT,CASSRRAGSSYNSPLHF
NA,NA,TRBJ1-1,TRBV12-3/TRBV12-4,TGTGCCAGCAGCCTGGTCGGAGGCACTGAAGCTTTCTTT,CASSLVGGTEAFF
NA,NA,TRBJ2-7,TRBV6-5,TGTGCCAGCAGACCTCTCAGGGGATACTACGAGCAGTACTTC,CASRPLRGYYEQYF
NA,NA,TRBJ1-2,TRBV24-1,TGTGCCACCAGTGAAGCCAGACCACGGCTTGGCTATGGCTACACCTTC,CATSEARPRLGYGYTF
NA,TRBD1,TRBJ1-2,TRBV6-6,TGTGCCAGCAGTACACAGGGGGGTAGCTATGGCTACACCTTC,CASSTQGGSYGYTF
few,NA,TRBJ1-2,TRBV7-9,TGTGCCAGCAGCTCCGCTACGGGGGATGGCTACACCTTC,CASSSATGDGYTF
NA,NA,TRBJ1-2,TRBV7-9,TGTGCCAGCAGCTTAGCGGCCGGAAACTATGGCTACACCTTC,CASSLAAGNYGYTF
NA,TRBD2,TRBJ2-7,TRBV3-1/TRBV3-2,TGTGCCAGCAGCCACCGACTAGCGGGGTCCTCCTACGAGCAGTACTTC,CASSHRLAGSSYEQYF
NA,TRBD1,TRBJ1-1,TRBV5-1,TGCGCCAGCAGCTGGGGTCCCGGGACAGGGTCGAACACTGAAGCTTTCTTT,CASSWGPGTGSNTEAFF
NA,NA,TRBJ1-1,TRBV30,TGTGCCTGGAGGTCTGGGAACACTGAAGCTTTCTTT,CAWRSGNTEAFF
NA,NA,TRBJ2-5,TRBV7-2,TGTGCCAGCAGCCCGGGACGGCCCCAAGAGACCCAGTACTTC,CASSPGRPQETQYF
NA,NA,TRBJ1-1,TRBV2,TGTGCCAGCAGCTCCGACATGAACACTGAAGCTTTCTTT,CASSSDMNTEAFF
NA,NA,TRBJ1-3,TRBV7-6,TGTGCCAGCAGCTTAGCGCTGTCGCTCCTCTCTGGAAACACCATATATTTT,CASSLALSLLSGNTIYF
NA,NA,TRBJ2-7,TRBV7-8,TGTGCCAGCAGCCCCCGGGGGATGGGGTACGAGCAGTACTTC,CASSPRGMGYEQYF
NA,NA,TRBJ2-3,TRBV11-2,TGTGCCAGCAGCCAAAACTCCGGCACAGATACGCAGTATTTT,CASSQNSGTDTQYF
NA,NA,TRBJ2-7,TRBV29-1,TGCAGCGTTGAAGACGATCTAGGGCCGTCTTCTGGGTACGAGCAGTACTTC,CSVEDDLGPSSGYEQYF
NA,TRBD2,TRBJ2-6,TRBV19,TGTGCCAGTAGTAGTTCTAGCGGCTCTGGGGCCAACGTCCTGACTTTC,CASSSSSGSGANVLTF
NA,TRBD2,TRBJ2-3,TRBV7-2,TGTGCCAGCAGCTTAGCTAGCGGGAGATCCAGCACAGATACGCAGTATTTT,CASSLASGRSSTDTQYF
NA,NA,TRBJ1-2,TRBV19,TGTGCCAGTAGACCCCCAGGGTACTATGGCTACACCTTC,CASRPPGYYGYTF